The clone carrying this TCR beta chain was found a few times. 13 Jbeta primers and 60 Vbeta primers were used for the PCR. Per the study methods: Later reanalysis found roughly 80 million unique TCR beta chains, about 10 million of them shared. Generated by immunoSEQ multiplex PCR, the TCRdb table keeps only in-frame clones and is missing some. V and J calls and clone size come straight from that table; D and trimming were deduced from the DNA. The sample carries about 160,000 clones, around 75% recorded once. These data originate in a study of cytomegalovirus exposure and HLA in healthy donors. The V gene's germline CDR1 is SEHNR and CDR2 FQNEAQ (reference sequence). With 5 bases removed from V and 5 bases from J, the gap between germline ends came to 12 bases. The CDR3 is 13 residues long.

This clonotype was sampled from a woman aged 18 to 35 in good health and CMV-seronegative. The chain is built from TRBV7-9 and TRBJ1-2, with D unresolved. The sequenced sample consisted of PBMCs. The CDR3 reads CASSLGLTYGYTF. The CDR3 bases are TGTGCCAGCAGCCTAGGACTTACTTATGGCTACACCTTC.